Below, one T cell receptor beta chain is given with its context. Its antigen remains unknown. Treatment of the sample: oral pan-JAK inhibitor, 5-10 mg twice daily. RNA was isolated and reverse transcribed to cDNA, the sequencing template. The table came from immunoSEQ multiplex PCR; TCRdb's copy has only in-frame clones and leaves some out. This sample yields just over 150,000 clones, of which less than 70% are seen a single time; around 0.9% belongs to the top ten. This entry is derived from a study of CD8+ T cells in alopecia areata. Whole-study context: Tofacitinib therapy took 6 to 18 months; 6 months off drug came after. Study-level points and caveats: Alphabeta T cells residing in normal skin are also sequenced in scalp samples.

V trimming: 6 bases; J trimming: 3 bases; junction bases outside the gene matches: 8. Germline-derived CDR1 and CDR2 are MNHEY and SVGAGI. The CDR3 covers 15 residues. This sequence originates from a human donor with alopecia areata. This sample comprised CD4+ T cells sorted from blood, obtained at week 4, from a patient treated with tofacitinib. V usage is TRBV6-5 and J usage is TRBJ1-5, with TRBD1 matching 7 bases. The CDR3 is CASSPRDRYNQPQHF. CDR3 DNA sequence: TGTGCCAGCAGCCCACGGGACAGATACAATCAGCCCCAGCATTTT.